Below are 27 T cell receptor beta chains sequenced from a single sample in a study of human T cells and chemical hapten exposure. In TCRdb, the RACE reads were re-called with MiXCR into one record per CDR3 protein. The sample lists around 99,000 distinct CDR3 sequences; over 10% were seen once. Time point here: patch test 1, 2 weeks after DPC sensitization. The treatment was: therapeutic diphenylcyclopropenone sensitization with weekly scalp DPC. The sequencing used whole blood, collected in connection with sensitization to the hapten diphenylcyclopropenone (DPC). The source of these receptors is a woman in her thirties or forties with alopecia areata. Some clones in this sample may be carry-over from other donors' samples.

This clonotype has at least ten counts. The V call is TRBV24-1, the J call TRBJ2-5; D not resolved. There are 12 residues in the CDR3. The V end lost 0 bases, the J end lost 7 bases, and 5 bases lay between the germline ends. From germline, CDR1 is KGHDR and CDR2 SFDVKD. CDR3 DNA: TGTGCCACCAGTGATTTGAGAGGGACCCAGTACTTC. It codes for CATSDLRGTQYF.

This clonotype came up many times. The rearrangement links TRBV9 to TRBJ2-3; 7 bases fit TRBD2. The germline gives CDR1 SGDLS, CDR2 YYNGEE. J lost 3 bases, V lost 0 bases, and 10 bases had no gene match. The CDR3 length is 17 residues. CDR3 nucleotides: TGTGCCAGCAGCGTAGCAAACGGCGGGAGTGTGACAGATACGCAGTATTTT. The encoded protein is CASSVANGGSVTDTQYF.

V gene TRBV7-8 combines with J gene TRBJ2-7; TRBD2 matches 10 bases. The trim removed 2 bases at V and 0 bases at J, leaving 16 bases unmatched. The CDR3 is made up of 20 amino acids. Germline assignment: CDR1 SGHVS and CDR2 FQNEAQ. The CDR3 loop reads CASSLNPWVAGGPSSYEQYF. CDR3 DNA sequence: TGTGCCAGCAGCTTAAATCCCTGGGTAGCGGGAGGTCCAAGCTCCTACGAGCAGTACTTC.

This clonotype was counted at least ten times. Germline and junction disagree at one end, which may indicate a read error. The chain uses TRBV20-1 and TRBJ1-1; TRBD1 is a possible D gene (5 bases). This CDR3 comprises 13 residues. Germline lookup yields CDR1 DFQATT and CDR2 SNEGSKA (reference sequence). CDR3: CSARAGHLTGAFF. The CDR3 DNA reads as TGCAGTGCTAGAGCCGGACACCTAACTGGAGCTTTCTTT.

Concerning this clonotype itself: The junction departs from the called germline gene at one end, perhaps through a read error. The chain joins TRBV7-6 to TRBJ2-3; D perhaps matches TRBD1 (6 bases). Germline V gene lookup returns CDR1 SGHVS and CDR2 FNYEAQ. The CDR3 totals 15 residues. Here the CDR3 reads CASSLRTESIDTQYF. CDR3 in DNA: TGTGCCAGCAGCTTACGGACAGAAAGCATAGATACGCAGTATTTT.

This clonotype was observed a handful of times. CDR3 nucleotide sequence: TGTGCCAGCAGTGGCTCCGGAGTTGACGAGACCCAGTACTTC. It codes for CASSGSGVDETQYF. The rearrangement uses TRBV28 and TRBJ2-5; the D is unclear. Germline V gene sequence: CDR1 MDHEN, CDR2 SYDVKM. This CDR3 region has 14 residues. V lost 5 bases and J 5 bases, leaving 15 bases between the germline ends.

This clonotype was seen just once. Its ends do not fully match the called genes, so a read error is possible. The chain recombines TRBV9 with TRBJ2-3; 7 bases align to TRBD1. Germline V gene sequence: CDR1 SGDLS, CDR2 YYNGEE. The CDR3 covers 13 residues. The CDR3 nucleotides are TGTGCCAGCAGCCCACCGGGACAGATAGCCCTATTTTTT. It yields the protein CASSPPGQIALFF.

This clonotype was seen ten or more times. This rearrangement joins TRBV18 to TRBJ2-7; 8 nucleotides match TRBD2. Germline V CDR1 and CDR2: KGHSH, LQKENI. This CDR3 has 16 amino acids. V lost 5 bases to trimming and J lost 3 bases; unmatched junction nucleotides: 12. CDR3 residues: CASSTRLAGKDYEQYF. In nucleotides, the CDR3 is TGTGCCAGCTCAACCCGATTAGCGGGGAAGGACTACGAGCAGTACTTC.

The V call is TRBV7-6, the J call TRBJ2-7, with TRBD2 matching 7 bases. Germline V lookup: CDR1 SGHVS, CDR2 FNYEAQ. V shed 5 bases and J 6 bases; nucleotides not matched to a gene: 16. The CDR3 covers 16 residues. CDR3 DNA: TGTGCCAGCAGCCCGGCGGGTGCGGGAGCTCCAGGCGAGCAGTACTTC. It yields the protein CASSPAGAGAPGEQYF.

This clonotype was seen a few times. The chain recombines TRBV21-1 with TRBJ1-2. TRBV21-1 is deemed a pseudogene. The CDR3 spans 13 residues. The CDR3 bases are TGTGCCAGCAGCAAATCGGAACAGCTTGGCTACACCTTC. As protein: CASSKSEQLGYTF.

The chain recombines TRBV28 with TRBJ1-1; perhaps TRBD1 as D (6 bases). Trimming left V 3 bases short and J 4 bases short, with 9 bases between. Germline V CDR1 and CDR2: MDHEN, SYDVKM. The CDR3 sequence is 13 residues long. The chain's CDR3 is CASSFAGVTEAFF. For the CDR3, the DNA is TGTGCCAGCAGTTTCGCAGGGGTCACTGAAGCTTTCTTT. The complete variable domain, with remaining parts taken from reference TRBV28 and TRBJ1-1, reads DVKVTQSSRYLVKRTGEKVFLECVQDMDHENMFWYRQDPGLGLRLIYFSYDVKMKEKGDIPEGYSVSREKKERFSLILESASTNQTSMYLCASSFAGVTEAFFGQGTRLTVV.

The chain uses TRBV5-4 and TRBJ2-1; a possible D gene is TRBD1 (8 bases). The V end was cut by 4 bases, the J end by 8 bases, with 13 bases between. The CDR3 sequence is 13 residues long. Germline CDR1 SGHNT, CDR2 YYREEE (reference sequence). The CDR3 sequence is CASSLTGGDEQFF. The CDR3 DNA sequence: TGTGCCAGCAGCCTTACAGGGGGGGATGAGCAGTTCTTC.

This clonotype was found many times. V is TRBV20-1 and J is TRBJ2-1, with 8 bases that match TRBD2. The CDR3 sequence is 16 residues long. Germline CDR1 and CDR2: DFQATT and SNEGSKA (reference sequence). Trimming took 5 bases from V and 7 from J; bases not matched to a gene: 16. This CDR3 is CSAVQVAGTHGNEQFF. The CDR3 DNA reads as TGCAGTGCTGTCCAAGTAGCGGGGACTCACGGAAATGAGCAGTTCTTC.

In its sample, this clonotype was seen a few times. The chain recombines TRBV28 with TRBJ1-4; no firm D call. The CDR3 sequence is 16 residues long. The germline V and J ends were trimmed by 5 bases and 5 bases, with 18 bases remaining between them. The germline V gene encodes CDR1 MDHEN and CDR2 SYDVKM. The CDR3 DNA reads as TGTGCCAGCAGTAATTCGAGAGAGGAAGGCAATGAAAAACTGTTTTTT. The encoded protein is CASSNSREEGNEKLFF.

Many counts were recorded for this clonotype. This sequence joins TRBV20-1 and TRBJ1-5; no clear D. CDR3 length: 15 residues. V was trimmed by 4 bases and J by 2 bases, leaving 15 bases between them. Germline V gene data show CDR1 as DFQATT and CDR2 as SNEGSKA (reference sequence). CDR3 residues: CSAIKQSGGNQPQHF. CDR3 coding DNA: TGCAGTGCTATCAAACAGTCAGGTGGCAATCAGCCCCAGCATTTT.

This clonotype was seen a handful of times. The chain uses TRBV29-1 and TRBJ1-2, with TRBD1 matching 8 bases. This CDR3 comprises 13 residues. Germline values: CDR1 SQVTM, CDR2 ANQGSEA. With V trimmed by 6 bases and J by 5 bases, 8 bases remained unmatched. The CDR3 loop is CSVGTGSAYGYTF. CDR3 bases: TGCAGCGTGGGGACAGGTTCGGCGTATGGCTACACCTTC.

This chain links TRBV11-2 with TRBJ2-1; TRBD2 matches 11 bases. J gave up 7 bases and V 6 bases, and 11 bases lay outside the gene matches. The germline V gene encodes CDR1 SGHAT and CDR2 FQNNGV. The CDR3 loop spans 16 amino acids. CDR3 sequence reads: CASRSDSGRAGNEQFF. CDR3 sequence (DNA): TGTGCCAGCAGATCTGATAGCGGGAGGGCCGGGAATGAGCAGTTCTTC.

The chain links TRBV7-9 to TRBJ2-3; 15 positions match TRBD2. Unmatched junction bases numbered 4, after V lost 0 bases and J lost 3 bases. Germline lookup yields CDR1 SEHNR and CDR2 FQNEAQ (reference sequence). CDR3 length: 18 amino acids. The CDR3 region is CASSLAGLAGGQTDTQYF. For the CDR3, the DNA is TGTGCCAGCAGCTTAGCCGGACTAGCGGGAGGGCAGACAGATACGCAGTATTTT.

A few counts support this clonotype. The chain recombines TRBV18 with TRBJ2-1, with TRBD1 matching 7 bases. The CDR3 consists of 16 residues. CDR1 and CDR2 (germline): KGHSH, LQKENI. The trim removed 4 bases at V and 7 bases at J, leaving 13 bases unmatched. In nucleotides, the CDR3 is TGTGCCAGCTCACAATTCGAGGGGGCTAGAGTTAATGAGCAGTTCTTC. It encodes CASSQFEGARVNEQFF.

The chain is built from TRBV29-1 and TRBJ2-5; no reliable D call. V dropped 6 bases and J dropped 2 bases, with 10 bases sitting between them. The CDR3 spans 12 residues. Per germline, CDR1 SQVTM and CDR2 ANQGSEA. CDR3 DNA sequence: TGCAGCGTGACCCGCTCTCAAGAGACCCAGTACTTC. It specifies CSVTRSQETQYF.

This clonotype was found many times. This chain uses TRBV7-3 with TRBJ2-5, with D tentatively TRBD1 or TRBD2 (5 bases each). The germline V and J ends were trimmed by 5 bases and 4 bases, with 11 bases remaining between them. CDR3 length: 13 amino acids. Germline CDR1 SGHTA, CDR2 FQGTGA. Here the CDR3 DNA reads TGTGCCAGCAGCCCGGCAGGGAGAGAGACCCAGTACTTC. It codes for CASSPAGRETQYF.

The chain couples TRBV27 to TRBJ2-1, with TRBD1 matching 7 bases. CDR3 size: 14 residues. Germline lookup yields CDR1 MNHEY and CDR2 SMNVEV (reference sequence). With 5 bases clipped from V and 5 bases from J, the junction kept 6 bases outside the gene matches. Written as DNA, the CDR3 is TGTGCCAGCAGTCTCGGGACAGTAAACAATGAGCAGTTCTTC. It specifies CASSLGTVNNEQFF.

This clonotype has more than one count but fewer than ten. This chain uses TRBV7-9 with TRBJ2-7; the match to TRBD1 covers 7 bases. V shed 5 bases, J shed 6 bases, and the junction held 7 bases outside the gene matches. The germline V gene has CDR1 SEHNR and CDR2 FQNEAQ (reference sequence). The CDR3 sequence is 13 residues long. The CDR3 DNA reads TGTGCCAGCAGCACTACATGGGACAGCGAGCAGTACTTC. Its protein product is CASSTTWDSEQYF.

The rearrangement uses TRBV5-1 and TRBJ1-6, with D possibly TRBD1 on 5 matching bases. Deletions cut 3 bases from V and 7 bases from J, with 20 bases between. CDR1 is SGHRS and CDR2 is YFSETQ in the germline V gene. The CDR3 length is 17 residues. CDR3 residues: CASSSRAESRGNSPLHF. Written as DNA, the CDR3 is TGCGCCAGCAGCTCCCGGGCCGAAAGCCGGGGGAATTCACCCCTCCACTTT.

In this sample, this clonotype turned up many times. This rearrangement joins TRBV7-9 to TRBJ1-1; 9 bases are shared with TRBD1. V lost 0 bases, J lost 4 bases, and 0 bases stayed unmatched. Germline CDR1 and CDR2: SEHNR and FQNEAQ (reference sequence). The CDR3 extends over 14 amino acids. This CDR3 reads CASSLAGQGTEAFF. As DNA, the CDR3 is TGTGCCAGCAGCTTAGCGGGACAGGGCACTGAAGCTTTCTTT.

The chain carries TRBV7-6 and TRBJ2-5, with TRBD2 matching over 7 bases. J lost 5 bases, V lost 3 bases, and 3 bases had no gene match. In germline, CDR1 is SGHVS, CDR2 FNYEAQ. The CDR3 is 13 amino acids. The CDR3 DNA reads TGTGCCAGCAGCTTCGGAGCGGGGGAGACCCAGTACTTC. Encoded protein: CASSFGAGETQYF.

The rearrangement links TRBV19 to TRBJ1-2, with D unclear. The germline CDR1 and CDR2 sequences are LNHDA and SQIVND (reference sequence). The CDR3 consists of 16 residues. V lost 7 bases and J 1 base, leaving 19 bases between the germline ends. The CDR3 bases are TGTGCCAGTACCCCGTTTACAGCAGCTAATAACTATGGCTACACCTTC. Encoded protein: CASTPFTAANNYGYTF. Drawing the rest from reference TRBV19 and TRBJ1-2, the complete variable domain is DGGITQSPKYLFRKEGQNVTLSCEQNLNHDAMYWYRQDPGQGLRLIYYSQIVNDFQKGDIAEGYSVSREKKESFPLTVTSAQKNPTAFYLCASTPFTAANNYGYTFGSGTRLTVV.